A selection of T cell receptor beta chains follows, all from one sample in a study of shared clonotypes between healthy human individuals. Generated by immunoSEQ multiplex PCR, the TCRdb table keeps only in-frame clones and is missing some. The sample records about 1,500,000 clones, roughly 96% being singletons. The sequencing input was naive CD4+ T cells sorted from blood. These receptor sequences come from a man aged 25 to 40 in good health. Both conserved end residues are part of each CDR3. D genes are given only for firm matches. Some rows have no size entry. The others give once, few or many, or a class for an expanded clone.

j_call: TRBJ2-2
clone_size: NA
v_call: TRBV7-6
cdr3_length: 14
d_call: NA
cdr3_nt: TGTGCCAGCACCACCTTTGCGGACACCGGGGAGCTGTTTTTT
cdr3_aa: CASTTFADTGELFF

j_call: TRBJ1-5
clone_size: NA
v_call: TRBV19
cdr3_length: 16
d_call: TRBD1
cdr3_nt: TGTGCCAGTAGTATTTGGGGACAGGGGATATCTCAGCCCCAGCATTTT
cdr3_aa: CASSIWGQGISQPQHF

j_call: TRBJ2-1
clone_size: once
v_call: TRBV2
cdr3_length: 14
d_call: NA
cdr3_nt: TGTGCCAGCACGGACACCCGTTTCGTCAATGAGCAGTTCTTC
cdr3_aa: CASTDTRFVNEQFF

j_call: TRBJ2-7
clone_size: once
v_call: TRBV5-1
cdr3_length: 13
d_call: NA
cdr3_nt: TGCGCCAGCAGCTTAGCTTACAGCTACGAGCAGTACTTC
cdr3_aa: CASSLAYSYEQYF

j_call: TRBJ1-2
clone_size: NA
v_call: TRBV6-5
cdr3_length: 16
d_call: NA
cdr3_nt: TGTGCCAGCAGTTCCCCCCGGAGAGGCGACACTTATGGCTACACCTTC
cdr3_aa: CASSSPRRGDTYGYTF

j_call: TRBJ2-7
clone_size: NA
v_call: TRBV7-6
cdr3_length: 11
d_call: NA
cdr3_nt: TGTGCCAGCAGCCCCTCCTACGAGCAGTACTTC
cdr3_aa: CASSPSYEQYF

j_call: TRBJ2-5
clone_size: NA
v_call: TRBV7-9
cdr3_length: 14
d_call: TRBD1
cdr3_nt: TGTGCCAGCAGCTCGGACAGGGTGGGAGAGACCCAGTACTTC
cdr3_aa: CASSSDRVGETQYF

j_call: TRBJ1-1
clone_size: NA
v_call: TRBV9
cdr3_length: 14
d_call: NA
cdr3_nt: TGTGCCAGCAGCGTAGGAAACACCCGCACTGAAGCTTTCTTT
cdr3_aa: CASSVGNTRTEAFF

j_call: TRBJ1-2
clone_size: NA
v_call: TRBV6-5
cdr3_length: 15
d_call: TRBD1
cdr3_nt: TGTGCCAGCAGTTCCGACAGGGGTTCTTACTATGGCTACACCTTC
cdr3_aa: CASSSDRGSYYGYTF

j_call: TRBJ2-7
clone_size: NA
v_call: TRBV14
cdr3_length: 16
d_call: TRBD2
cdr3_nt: TGTGCCAGAACCGGGACTAGCGGAAGGACTACCTACGAGCAGTACTTC
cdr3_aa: CARTGTSGRTTYEQYF

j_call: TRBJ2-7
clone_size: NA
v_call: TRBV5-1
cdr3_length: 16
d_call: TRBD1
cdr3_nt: TGCGCCAGCAGCCAGGGACAGGGGGAAATCTCCTACGAGCAGTACTTC
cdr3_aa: CASSQGQGEISYEQYF

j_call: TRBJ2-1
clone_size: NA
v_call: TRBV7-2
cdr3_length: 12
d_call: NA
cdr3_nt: TGTGCCAGCAGCTTAGTTCGCAATGAGCAGTTCTTC
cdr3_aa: CASSLVRNEQFF

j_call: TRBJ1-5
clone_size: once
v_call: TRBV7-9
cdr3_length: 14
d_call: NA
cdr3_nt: TGTGCCAGCAGCCCCATTGGCTCTCATCAGCCCCAGCATTTT
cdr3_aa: CASSPIGSHQPQHF

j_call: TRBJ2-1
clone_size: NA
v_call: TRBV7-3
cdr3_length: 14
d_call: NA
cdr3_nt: TGTGCCAGCAGCTTACCAGGGTCCTACAATGAGCAGTTCTTC
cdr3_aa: CASSLPGSYNEQFF

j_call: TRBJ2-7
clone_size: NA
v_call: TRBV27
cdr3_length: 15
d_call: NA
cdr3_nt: TGTGCCAGCAGTTCTAGGGTTAACCCCTCCTACGAGCAGTACTTC
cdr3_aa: CASSSRVNPSYEQYF

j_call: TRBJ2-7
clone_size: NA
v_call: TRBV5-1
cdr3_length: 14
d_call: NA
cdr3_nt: TGCGCCAGCAGCTTGAGGGTAGCTGGTCTCGAGCAGTACTTC
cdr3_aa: CASSLRVAGLEQYF

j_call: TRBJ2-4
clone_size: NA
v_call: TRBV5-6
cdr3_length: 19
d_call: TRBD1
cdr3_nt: TGTGCCAGCAGCCTTTTAGCCGGGACAGGGGGAGAAGGCAAAAACATTCAGTACTTC
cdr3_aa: CASSLLAGTGGEGKNIQYF

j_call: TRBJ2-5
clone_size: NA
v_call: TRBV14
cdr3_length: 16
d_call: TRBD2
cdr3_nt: TGTGCCAGCAGCCCAGGACTAGCCTACGCCTTGGAGACCCAGTACTTC
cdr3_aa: CASSPGLAYALETQYF

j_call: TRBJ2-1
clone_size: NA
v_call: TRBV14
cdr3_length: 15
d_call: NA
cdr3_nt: TGTGCCAGCAGCCCGTCCCGGGTGGGGCTCAATGAGCAGTTCTTC
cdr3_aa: CASSPSRVGLNEQFF

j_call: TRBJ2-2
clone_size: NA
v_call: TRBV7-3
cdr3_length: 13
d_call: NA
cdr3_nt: TGTGCCAGCAGCTTACGGGCAAACGGGGAGCTGTTTTTT
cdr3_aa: CASSLRANGELFF

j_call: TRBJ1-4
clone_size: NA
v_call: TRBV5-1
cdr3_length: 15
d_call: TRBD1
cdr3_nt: TGCGCCAGCAGCCGGACAGGGGGCCATAATGAAAAACTGTTTTTT
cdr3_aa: CASSRTGGHNEKLFF

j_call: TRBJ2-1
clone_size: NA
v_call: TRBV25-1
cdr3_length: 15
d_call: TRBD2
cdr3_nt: TGTGCCAGCAGTGAATTACAGGCTAGCGGCAATGAGCAGTTCTTC
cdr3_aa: CASSELQASGNEQFF

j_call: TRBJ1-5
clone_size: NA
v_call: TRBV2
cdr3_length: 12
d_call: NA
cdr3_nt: TGTGCCAGCAGTGCGACCGCTCAGCCCCAGCATTTT
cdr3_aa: CASSATAQPQHF

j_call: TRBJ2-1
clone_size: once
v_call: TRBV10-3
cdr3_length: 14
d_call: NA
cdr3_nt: TGTGCCATCAGTGAGTCGGGGTCCTACAATGAGCAGTTCTTC
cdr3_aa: CAISESGSYNEQFF

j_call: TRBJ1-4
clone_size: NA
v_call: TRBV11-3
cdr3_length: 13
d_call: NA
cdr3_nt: TGTGCCAGCAGCTTAGGGGAAGGTGAAAAACTGTTTTTT
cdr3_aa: CASSLGEGEKLFF

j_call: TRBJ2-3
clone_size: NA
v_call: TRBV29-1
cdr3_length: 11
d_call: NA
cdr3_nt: TGCAGCGTCGGTAGCGTAGATACGCAGTATTTT
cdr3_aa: CSVGSVDTQYF